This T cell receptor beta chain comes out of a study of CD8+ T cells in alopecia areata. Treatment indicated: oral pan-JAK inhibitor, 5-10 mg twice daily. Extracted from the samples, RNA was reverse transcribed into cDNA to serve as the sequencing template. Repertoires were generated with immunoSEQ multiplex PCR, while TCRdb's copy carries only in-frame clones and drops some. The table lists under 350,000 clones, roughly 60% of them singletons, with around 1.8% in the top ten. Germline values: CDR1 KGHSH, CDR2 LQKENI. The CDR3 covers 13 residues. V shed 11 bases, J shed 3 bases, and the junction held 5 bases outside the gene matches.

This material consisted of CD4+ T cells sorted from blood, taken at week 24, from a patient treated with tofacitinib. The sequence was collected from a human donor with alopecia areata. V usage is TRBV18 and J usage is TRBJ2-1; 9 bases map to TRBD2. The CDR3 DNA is TGTGCCGGTCTAGCGGGGCTCTACAATGAGCAGTTCTTC. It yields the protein CAGLAGLYNEQFF.